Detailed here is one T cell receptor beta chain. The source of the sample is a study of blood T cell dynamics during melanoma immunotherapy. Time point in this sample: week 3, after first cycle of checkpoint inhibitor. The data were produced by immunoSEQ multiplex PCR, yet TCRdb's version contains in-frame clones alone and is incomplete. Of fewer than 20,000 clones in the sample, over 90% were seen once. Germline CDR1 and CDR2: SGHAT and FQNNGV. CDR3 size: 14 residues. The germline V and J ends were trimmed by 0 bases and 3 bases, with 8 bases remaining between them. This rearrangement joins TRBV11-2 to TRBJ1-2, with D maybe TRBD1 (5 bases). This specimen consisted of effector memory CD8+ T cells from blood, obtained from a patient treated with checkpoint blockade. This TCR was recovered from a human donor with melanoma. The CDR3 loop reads CASSLEQAYYGYTF. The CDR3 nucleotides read TGTGCCAGCAGCTTAGAACAGGCCTACTATGGCTACACCTTC.